This TCR beta chain is from a study of T cells in Graves' hyperthyroidism and ophthalmopathy. V was shortened by 2 bases and J by 7 bases, with 15 bases between the two germline ends. The CDR3 is made up of 14 amino acids. Germline V lookup: CDR1 DFQATT, CDR2 SNEGSKA (reference sequence). This clonotype was counted many times. Uncontrolled infection, other autoimmune disease, pregnancy or lactation led to exclusion. What was amplified from RNA transcripts were TCR beta CDR3 regions. In the first-round RT-PCR of the TCR CDR3, the HTBI primer set was used. TCRdb re-derived calls from the multiplex PCR reads in MiXCR, one entry per CDR3 protein. This table holds about 560,000 distinct CDR3 sequences, less than 20% found once.

V usage is TRBV20-1 and J usage is TRBJ1-5; D is possibly TRBD1 (5 bases). The TCR sequence derives from a woman younger than 45 with Graves' hyperthyroidism. Sequenced sample: blood. CDR3 nucleotide sequence: TGCAGTGCTAGAACTGGGGGTCAGCGCCAGCCCCAGCATTTT. This codes for CSARTGGQRQPQHF.